This T cell receptor beta chain was found in a study of T-cell memory formation after mild COVID-19. Study context: Each donor largely had its own TCR clusters. Study-level findings and limits: The CD4+ clones that contracted clustered mainly within CM and EM, and the CD8+ clones concentrated in EMRA.

This CDR3 comprises 14 residues. Germline values: CDR1 SGHDT, CDR2 YYEEEE. Trimming pared 4 bases from V and 1 base from J, leaving 11 bases between. This clonotype was recorded a few times. Its specificity is not known. TCR alpha and TCR beta cDNA libraries carrying sample barcodes and UMIs were produced by 5'RACE using constant-segment primers. MiXCR, applied by TCRdb to the 5' RACE reads, yields one record per CDR3 protein. The sample has about 150,000 distinct CDR3 sequences; 6% to 7% are singletons. The sequence derives from an adult woman who had mild COVID-19 (a few samples of this study predate the infection). Cell type and time point are not known. V gene TRBV5-6 combines with J gene TRBJ1-2; tentatively, D is TRBD1 (5 bases). The sequencing sample was made of PBMCs or a T cell subset sorted from them (not recorded which). The CDR3 sequence: CASSLRDGNYGYTF. CDR3 sequence (DNA): TGTGCCAGCAGCCTACGGGACGGTAACTATGGCTACACCTTC.